This T cell receptor beta chain was recovered during a study of T cell repertoires in cytomegalovirus infection (dated by TCRdb to between 2018 and 2021). With regard to the full study: Donor HLA type was relevant to the analysis, because carriage of CMV infection together with the matching HLA type was indicated by public TCR beta signatures.

The full study reports these points: In both this cohort and an independent cohort of 352 donors, the cumulative frequency of public TCR beta family members distinguished carriers of CMV infection plus the relevant HLA type. The ex vivo response was dominated by HLA-C-restricted CMV-specific TCR beta clonotypes, which also provided the single most frequent clonotype in two of eight donors.

The data were produced on an Illumina HiSeq 1500. Using fastp at Q25 and MiXCR, TCRdb reprocessed the public reads and kept productive beta chains. Each CDR3 protein appears once, grouped with its most common genes and DNA. For this sample the table gives more than 400,000 distinct CDR3 sequences, of which about 26% were detected only once. About 13% of the sample rests with the top ten. A note on this clonotype: Its antigen is still unknown. The sample holds no much larger clone one base away, and base qualities are not on file.

Including the terminal cysteine and phenylalanine, the CDR3 comprises 15 residues. Only the CDR3 region is kept as DNA, spanning 45 bases read in frame from base 1. At the junction V is shortened by 6 bases and J by 5 bases; bases outside the gene matches: 11. The germline V gene gives CDR1 as SNHLY and CDR2 as FYNNEI. The source material was PBMCs. This TCR came from a human donor in good health (CMV status not recorded). Some clones in this sample may be carry-over from other donors' samples. The chain links TRBV2 with TRBJ2-3; TRBD1 matches 7 bases in the middle. The sequenced DNA is TGTGCCAGCAGGGCCCTAGGGGGCCAGGGAGATACGCAGTATTTT. Its amino acids are CASRALGGQGDTQYF.